One and the same sample provided the 4 T cell receptor beta chains below, sequenced in a study of T cells after yellow fever vaccination. TCRdb ran MiXCR on the 5' RACE reads and lists one entry per CDR3 protein. Here the sample spans 300,000 to 400,000 distinct CDR3 sequences, 6% to 8% being singletons. The material sequenced was PBMCs, taken 5 days after the yellow fever booster vaccination. These TCRs come from a man aged 30 to 39 who received the YFV17D yellow fever vaccine.

In its sample, this clonotype was seen many times. J is TRBJ2-1 and V is TRBV29-1; D may be TRBD2 (6 bases). V gave up 3 bases and J gave up 8 bases, with 11 bases separating them. The CDR3 consists of 12 residues. CDR1 is SQVTM, CDR2 ANQGSEA, per germline. CDR3 sequence: CSVEVWGDEQFF. As DNA, the CDR3 is TGCAGCGTTGAGGTTTGGGGGGATGAGCAGTTCTTC.

CDR3 DNA sequence: TGCGCCAGCAGCTGGACTAGCGGGACCTTGAATGAGCAGTTCTTC. It translates to CASSWTSGTLNEQFF. The rearrangement uses TRBV5-1 and TRBJ2-1; TRBD2 agrees at 12 bases. The CDR3 is 15 amino acids. Per the germline V gene, CDR1 is SGHRS and CDR2 is YFSETQ. Trimming took 3 bases from V and 7 from J; bases not matched to a gene: 5.

The chain recombines TRBV27 with TRBJ2-6; 8 bases are shared with TRBD2. J gave up 2 bases and V 6 bases, and 6 bases lay outside the gene matches. The germline V gene encodes CDR1 MNHEY and CDR2 SMNVEV (reference sequence). This CDR3 spans 16 amino acids. The CDR3 loop is CASRNLAGTGANVLTF. The CDR3 nucleotides read TGTGCCAGCAGAAACCTAGCGGGTACTGGGGCCAACGTCCTGACTTTC.

This clonotype came up a few times. The chain is built from TRBV25-1 and TRBJ2-7; a possible D gene is TRBD1 (6 bases). Per germline, CDR1 MGHDK and CDR2 SYGVNS. V was clipped by 7 bases and J by 2 bases, with 12 bases between them. This CDR3 comprises 13 residues. The CDR3 DNA is TGTGCCAGCACGCGAGGGGACACCTACGAGCAGTACTTC. Its protein product is CASTRGDTYEQYF.